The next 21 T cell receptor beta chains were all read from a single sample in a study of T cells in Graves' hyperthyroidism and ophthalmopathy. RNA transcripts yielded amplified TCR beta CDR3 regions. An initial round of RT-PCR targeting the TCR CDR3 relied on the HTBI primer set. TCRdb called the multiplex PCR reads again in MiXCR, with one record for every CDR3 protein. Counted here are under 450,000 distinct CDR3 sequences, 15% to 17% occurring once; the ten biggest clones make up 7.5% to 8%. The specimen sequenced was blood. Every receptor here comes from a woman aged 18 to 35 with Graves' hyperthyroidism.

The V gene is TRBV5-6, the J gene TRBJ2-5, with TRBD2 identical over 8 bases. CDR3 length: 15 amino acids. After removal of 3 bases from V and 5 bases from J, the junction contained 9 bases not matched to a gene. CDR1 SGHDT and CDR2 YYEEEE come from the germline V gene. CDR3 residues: CASSSGGRFGETQYF. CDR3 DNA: TGTGCCAGCAGCTCGGGGGGGAGGTTCGGGGAGACCCAGTACTTC.

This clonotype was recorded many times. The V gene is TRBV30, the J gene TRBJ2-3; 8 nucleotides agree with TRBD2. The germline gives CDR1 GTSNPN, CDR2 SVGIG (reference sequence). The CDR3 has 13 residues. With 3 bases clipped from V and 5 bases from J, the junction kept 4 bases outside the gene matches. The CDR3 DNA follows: TGTGCCTGGAGCGGGGGGGCCGGAGATACGCAGTATTTT. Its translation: CAWSGGAGDTQYF.

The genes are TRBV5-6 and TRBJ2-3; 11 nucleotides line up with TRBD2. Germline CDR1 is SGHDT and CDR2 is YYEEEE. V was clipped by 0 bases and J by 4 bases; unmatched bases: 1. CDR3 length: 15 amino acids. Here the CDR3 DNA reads TGTGCCAGCAGCTTGGTAGCGGGAGGGGCAGATACGCAGTATTTT. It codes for CASSLVAGGADTQYF.

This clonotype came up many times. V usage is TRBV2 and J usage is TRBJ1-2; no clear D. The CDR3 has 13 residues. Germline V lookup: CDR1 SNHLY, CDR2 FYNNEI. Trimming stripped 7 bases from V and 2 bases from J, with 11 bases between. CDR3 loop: CASKVAANYGYTF. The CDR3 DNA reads TGTGCCAGCAAGGTGGCAGCGAACTATGGCTACACCTTC.

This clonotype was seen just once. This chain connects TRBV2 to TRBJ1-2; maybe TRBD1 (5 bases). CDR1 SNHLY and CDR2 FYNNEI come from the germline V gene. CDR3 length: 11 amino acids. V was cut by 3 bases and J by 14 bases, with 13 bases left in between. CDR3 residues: CASSDRVAGTF. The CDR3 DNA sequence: TGTGCCAGCAGTGACCGCGTGGCAGGGACCTTC.

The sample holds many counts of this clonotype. In DNA, the CDR3 is TGTGCCACCAGCAGAGCGGCGGGACAGGGGGCAGCTAGCAATCAGCCCCAGCATTTT. This encodes CATSRAAGQGAASNQPQHF. This sequence joins TRBV15 and TRBJ1-5; 12 bases fit TRBD1. The CDR3 spans 19 residues. CDR1 is LNHNV, CDR2 YYDKDF, per germline (reference sequence). Losses at the gene ends were 1 base for V and 0 bases for J; bases not matched to a gene: 7.

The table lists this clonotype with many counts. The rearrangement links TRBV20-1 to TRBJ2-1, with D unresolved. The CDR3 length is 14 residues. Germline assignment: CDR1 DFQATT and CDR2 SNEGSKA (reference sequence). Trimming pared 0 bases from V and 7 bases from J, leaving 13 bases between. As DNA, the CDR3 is TGCAGTGCTAGAGATCCCAGCCCGCGGAATGAGCAGTTCTTC. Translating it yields CSARDPSPRNEQFF.

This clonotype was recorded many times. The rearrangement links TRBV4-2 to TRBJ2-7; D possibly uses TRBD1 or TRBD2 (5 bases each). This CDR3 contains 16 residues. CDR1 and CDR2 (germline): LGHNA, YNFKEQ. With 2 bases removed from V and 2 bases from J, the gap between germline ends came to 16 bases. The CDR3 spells CASSQRDSGITYEQYF. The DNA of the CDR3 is TGTGCCAGCAGCCAACGCGACAGCGGAATTACCTACGAGCAGTACTTC.

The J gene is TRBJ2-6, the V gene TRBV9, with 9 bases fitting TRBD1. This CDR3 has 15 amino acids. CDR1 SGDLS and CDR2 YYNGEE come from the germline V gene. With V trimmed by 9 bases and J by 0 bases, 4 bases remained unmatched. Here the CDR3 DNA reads TGTGCCACAGACAGGGGGGACTCTGGGGCCAACGTCCTGACTTTC. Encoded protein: CATDRGDSGANVLTF.

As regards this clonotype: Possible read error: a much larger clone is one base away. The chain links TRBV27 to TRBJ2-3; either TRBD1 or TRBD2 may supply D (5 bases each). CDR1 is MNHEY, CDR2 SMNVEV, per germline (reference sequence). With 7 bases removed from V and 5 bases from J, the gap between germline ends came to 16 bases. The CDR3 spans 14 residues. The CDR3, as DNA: TGTGCCAGCAATTTCGCCAGGGCGGGAGATACGCAGTATTTT. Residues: CASNFARAGDTQYF.

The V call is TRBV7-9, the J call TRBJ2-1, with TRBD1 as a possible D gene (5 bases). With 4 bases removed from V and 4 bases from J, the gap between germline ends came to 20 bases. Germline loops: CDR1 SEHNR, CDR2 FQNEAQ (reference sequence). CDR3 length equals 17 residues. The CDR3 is CASSSDEVGPRYNEQFF. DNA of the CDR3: TGTGCCAGCAGCTCTGACGAAGTGGGGCCAAGATACAATGAGCAGTTCTTC.

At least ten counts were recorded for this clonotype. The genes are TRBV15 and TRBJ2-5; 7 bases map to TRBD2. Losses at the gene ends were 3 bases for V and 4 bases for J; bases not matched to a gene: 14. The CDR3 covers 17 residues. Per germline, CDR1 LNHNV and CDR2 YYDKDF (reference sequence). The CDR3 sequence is CATSSAGWREIRETQYF. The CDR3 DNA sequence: TGTGCCACCAGCAGCGCGGGCTGGCGGGAGATCAGAGAGACCCAGTACTTC.

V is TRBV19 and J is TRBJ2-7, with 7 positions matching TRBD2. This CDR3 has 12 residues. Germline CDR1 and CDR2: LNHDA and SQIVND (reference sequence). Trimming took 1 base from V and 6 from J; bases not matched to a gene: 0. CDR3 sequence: CASSIGGGEQYF. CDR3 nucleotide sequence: TGTGCCAGTAGTATAGGGGGGGGCGAGCAGTACTTC.

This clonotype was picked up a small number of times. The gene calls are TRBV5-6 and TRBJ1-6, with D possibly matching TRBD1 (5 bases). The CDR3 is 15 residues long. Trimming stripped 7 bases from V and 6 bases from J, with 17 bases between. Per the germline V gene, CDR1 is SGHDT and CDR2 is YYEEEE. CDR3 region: CASAPGGATNSPLHF. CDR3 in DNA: TGTGCCAGCGCCCCGGGCGGGGCGACTAATTCACCCCTCCACTTT. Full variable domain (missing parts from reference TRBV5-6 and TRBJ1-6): DAGVTQSPTHLIKTRGQQVTLRCSPKSGHDTVSWYQQALGQGPQFIFQYYEEEERQRGNFPDRFSGHQFPNYSSELNVNALLLGDSALYLCASAPGGATNSPLHFGNGTRLTVT.

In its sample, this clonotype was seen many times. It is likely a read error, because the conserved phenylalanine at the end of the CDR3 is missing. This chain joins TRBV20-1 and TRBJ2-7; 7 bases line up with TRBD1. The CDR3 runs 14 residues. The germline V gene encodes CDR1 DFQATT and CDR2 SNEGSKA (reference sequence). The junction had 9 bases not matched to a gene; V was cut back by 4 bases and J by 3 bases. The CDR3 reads CSAIYRGGRYEQYL. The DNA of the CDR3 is TGCAGTGCTATCTACCGAGGGGGCCGCTACGAGCAGTACCTC.

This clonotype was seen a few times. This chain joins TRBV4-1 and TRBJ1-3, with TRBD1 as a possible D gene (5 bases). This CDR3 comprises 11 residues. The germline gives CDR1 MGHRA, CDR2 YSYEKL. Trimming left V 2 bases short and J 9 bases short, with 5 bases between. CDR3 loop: CASSQQGTIYF. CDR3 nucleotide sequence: TGCGCCAGCAGCCAACAGGGCACCATATATTTT.

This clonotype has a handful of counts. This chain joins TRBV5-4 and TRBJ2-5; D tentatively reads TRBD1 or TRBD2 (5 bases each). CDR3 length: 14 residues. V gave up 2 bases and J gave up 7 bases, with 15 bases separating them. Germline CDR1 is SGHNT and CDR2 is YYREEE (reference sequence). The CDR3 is CASSLPGPQGTQYF. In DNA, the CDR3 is TGTGCCAGCAGCTTACCGGGACCCCAGGGGACCCAGTACTTC.

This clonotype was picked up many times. CDR3: CASSLEGAREQFF. CDR3 DNA: TGCGCCAGCAGCCTGGAGGGGGCGCGGGAGCAGTTCTTC. The gene calls are TRBV5-1 and TRBJ2-1; D is possibly TRBD1 (7 bases). The CDR3 length is 13 residues. Trimming took 4 bases from V and 10 from J, leaving 15 bases between them. Germline CDR1 reads SGHRS; CDR2 reads YFSETQ.

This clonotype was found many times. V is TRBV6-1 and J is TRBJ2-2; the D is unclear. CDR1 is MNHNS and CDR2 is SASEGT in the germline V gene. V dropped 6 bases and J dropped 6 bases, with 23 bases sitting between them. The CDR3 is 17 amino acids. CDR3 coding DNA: TGTGCCAGCAGCCCGAGCGCCCCCCTACCATTCCCCGGGGAGCTGTTTTTT. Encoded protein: CASSPSAPLPFPGELFF.

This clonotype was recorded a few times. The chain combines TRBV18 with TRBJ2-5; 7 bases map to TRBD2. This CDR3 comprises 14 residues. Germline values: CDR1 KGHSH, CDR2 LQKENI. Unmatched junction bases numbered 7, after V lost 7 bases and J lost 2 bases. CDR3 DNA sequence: TGTGCCAGCTATGGAGCGGGGTTTCAAGAGACCCAGTACTTC. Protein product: CASYGAGFQETQYF.

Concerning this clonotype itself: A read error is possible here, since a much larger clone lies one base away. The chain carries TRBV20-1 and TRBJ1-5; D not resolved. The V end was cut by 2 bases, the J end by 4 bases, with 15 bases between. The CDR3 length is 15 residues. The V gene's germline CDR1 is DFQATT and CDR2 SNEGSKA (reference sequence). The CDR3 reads CSARLSGKRNQPQHF. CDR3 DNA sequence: TGCAGTGCTAGATTATCAGGAAAACGAAATCAGCCCCAGCATTTT.